The 32 T cell receptor beta chains presented below share a single source sample, sequenced in a study of CD8 T cells in Susac syndrome. Reverse transcription of roughly 0.5 to 1 ug RNA was carried out with random hexamers. TCRdb re-analysed the immunoSEQ multiplex PCR reads in MiXCR, keeping a single row per CDR3 protein. The sample yields around 120,000 distinct CDR3 sequences, approximately 94% seen once. Sequencing was performed on CD4+ T cells from PBMCs. The source is a human donor with multiple sclerosis.

The genes are TRBV6-2 or TRBV6-3 and TRBJ1-5; D is ambiguous. CDR3 length: 16 amino acids. V was trimmed by 4 bases and J by 0 bases, leaving 13 bases between them. The germline V gene has CDR1 MNHEY and CDR2 SVGEGT. CDR3 nucleotides: TGTGCCAGCAGTTTCCCCGGGTTGTATAGCAATCAGCCCCAGCATTTT. This sequence encodes CASSFPGLYSNQPQHF.

This chain uses TRBV30 with TRBJ1-5; 9 nucleotides agree with TRBD1. This CDR3 contains 16 residues. The germline V gene encodes CDR1 GTSNPN and CDR2 SVGIG (reference sequence). V lost 0 bases and J lost 4; bases outside the gene matches: 7. CDR3 region: CAWSVSGQGGNQPQHF. DNA of the CDR3: TGTGCCTGGAGTGTCTCGGGACAGGGTGGGAATCAGCCCCAGCATTTT.

This chain connects TRBV6-5 to TRBJ2-3; no reliable D call. The CDR3 is 14 residues long. Looked up from germline, CDR1 is MNHEY and CDR2 is SVGAGI. Trimming took 0 bases from V and 1 from J, leaving 5 bases between them. CDR3 residues: CASSYSGGTDTQYF. The CDR3 DNA sequence: TGTGCCAGCAGTTACTCGGGCGGCACAGATACGCAGTATTTT.

This clonotype appeared a single time. The chain carries TRBV6-5 and TRBJ2-1; TRBD1 agrees at 8 bases. Trimming at V came to 5 bases and at J to 2 bases, leaving 2 bases not matched to a gene. Per germline, CDR1 MNHEY and CDR2 SVGAGI. The CDR3 runs 14 residues. The CDR3, as DNA: TGTGCCAGCAGTCGGACAGGGCCCTACAATGAGCAGTTCTTC. Translating it yields CASSRTGPYNEQFF.

This sequence joins TRBV12-3 or TRBV12-4 and TRBJ2-1; D is unclear. V was cut by 8 bases and J by 8 bases, with 10 bases left in between. The CDR3 extends over 11 amino acids. CDR3 nucleotides: TGTGCCAGCTCCCGTTGGGATGAGCAGTTCTTC. It yields the protein CASSRWDEQFF.

V is TRBV9 and J is TRBJ2-6; no clear D. The length of the CDR3 is 15 residues. Germline lookup yields CDR1 SGDLS and CDR2 YYNGEE. V gave up 0 bases and J gave up 0 bases, with 4 bases separating them. Written as DNA, the CDR3 is TGTGCCAGCAGCGTAGGAGTCTCTGGGGCCAACGTCCTGACTTTC. Translating gives CASSVGVSGANVLTF.

This sequence joins TRBV7-2 and TRBJ1-5, with D possibly being TRBD1 (6 bases). The CDR3 is 15 residues long. The V and J ends lost 5 bases and 3 bases respectively, with 14 bases between them. In germline, CDR1 is SGHTA, CDR2 FQGNSA. The CDR3 protein is CASSDGQQYNQPQHF. As DNA, the CDR3 is TGTGCCAGCAGCGATGGACAGCAGTACAATCAGCCCCAGCATTTT.

V and J are TRBV29-1 and TRBJ1-2; a possible D gene is TRBD1 (6 bases). Germline V gene lookup returns CDR1 SQVTM and CDR2 ANQGSEA. CDR3 length: 10 residues. The V end was cut by 6 bases, the J end by 8 bases, with 10 bases between. The CDR3 loop reads CSVHRDGYTF. The CDR3 DNA is TGCAGCGTCCACAGGGACGGCTACACCTTC. The full variable domain, completed using reference TRBV29-1 and TRBJ1-2, is SAVISQKPSRDICQRGTSLTIQCQVDSQVTMMFWYRQQPGQSLTLIATANQGSEATYESGFVIDKFPISRPNLTFSTLTVSNMSPEDSSIYLCSVHRDGYTFGSGTRLTVV.

The chain combines TRBV7-2 with TRBJ2-2; D not resolved. This CDR3 comprises 14 residues. V lost 5 bases and J 6 bases, leaving 13 bases between the germline ends. Germline lookup yields CDR1 SGHTA and CDR2 FQGNSA. The CDR3 DNA is TGTGCCAGCAGCCCCGCCTTACGGTCCGGGGAGCTGTTTTTT. It codes for CASSPALRSGELFF.

The gene calls are TRBV7-2 and TRBJ2-7; 13 bases align to TRBD2. The V segment lost 5 bases and the J segment 3 bases; nucleotides outside the gene matches: 4. CDR1 is SGHTA, CDR2 FQGNSA, per germline. This CDR3 has 15 residues. The CDR3 coding sequence is TGTGCCAGCAGCCGGACTAGCGGGAGTATCTACGAGCAGTACTTC. It is translated as CASSRTSGSIYEQYF.

The chain links TRBV10-3 to TRBJ1-2; D remains unclear. From germline, CDR1 is ENHRY and CDR2 SYGVKD. The CDR3 contains 14 residues. V lost 0 bases to trimming and J lost 3 bases, with 8 bases between them. The DNA of the CDR3 is TGTGCCATCAGTGAGTCGGAGAGGGACTATGGCTACACCTTC. Its translation: CAISESERDYGYTF.

The chain has TRBV7-2 and TRBJ1-2; unclear D gene. The CDR3 extends over 13 amino acids. Germline lookup yields CDR1 SGHTA and CDR2 FQGNSA. The V end lost 4 bases, the J end lost 2 bases, and 8 bases lay between the germline ends. As DNA, the CDR3 is TGTGCCAGCAGCTCGACCGAAAACTATGGCTACACCTTC. Its translation: CASSSTENYGYTF.

This clonotype has only one observation. The CDR3 reads CASSITGGSEQYF. DNA of the CDR3: TGTGCCAGCAGCATTACAGGGGGCAGCGAGCAGTACTTC. The chain combines TRBV11-1 with TRBJ2-7, with 9 bases fitting TRBD1. The V gene's germline CDR1 is SGHAT and CDR2 FQDESV (reference sequence). V dropped 5 bases and J dropped 6; count of bases not matched to a gene: 5. The CDR3 has 13 residues. The full variable domain, with the rest looked up from reference TRBV11-1 and TRBJ2-7, is EAEVAQSPRYKITEKSQAVAFWCDPISGHATLYWYRQILGQGPELLVQFQDESVVDDSQLPKDRFSAERLKGVDSTLKIQPAELGDSAMYLCASSITGGSEQYFGPGTRLTVT.

The chain combines TRBV5-1 with TRBJ2-3; 8 nucleotides align to TRBD1. The CDR3 is 14 amino acids. J gave up 5 bases and V 5 bases, and 7 bases lay outside the gene matches. CDR1 SGHRS and CDR2 YFSETQ come from the germline V gene. The CDR3 loop reads CASRSGQARDTQYF. The CDR3 DNA follows: TGCGCCAGCAGATCGGGACAGGCGAGAGATACGCAGTATTTT.

This clonotype was counted a single time. The chain uses TRBV7-9 and TRBJ1-5, with a possible D match to TRBD1 (6 bases). CDR1 is SEHNR, CDR2 FQNEAQ, per germline (reference sequence). The CDR3 sequence is 15 residues long. V lost 4 bases and J 0 bases, leaving 10 bases between the germline ends. This CDR3 is CASSSDRNSNQPQHF. The CDR3 nucleotides read TGTGCCAGCAGCTCCGACAGGAATAGCAATCAGCCCCAGCATTTT.

The V and J genes are TRBV15 and TRBJ2-7; D possibly corresponds to TRBD1 (6 bases). Germline V lookup: CDR1 LNHNV, CDR2 YYDKDF (reference sequence). V was trimmed by 0 bases and J by 5 bases, leaving 8 bases between them. The CDR3 runs 13 residues. CDR3 loop: CATSREQGHEQYF. As DNA, the CDR3 is TGTGCCACCAGCAGAGAACAGGGCCACGAGCAGTACTTC.

This chain uses TRBV7-9 with TRBJ2-7; 13 positions agree with TRBD2. The CDR3 has 14 amino acids. In germline, CDR1 is SEHNR, CDR2 FQNEAQ (reference sequence). The V segment lost 5 bases and the J segment 12 bases; nucleotides outside the gene matches: 10. In nucleotides, the CDR3 is TGTGCCAGCAGCCCCAACTCACTAGCGGGGGGGCTGTACTTC. Its protein product is CASSPNSLAGGLYF.

The CDR3 is CSVAGGDYGYTF. CDR3 coding DNA: TGCAGCGTTGCAGGGGGCGACTATGGCTACACCTTC. The chain is built from TRBV29-1 and TRBJ1-2; TRBD1 agrees at 8 bases. Germline loops: CDR1 SQVTM, CDR2 ANQGSEA. The CDR3 is 12 residues long. V was pared by 4 bases and J by 3 bases, with 1 base of the junction left unmatched.

This clonotype was counted only a few times. The J gene is TRBJ2-5, the V gene TRBV7-9; tentative D call: TRBD1 (6 bases). This CDR3 is 15 amino acids long. The germline gives CDR1 SEHNR, CDR2 FQNEAQ (reference sequence). The V gene lost 6 bases and the J gene lost 1 base, with 15 bases spanning the gap. The chain's CDR3 is CASSWYWGLQETQYF. CDR3 DNA: TGTGCCAGCAGTTGGTATTGGGGGCTCCAAGAGACCCAGTACTTC. Full variable domain (remainder filled in from reference TRBV7-9 and TRBJ2-5): DTGVSQNPRHKITKRGQNVTFRCDPISEHNRLYWYRQTLGQGPEFLTYFQNEAQLEKSRLLSDRFSAERPKGSFSTLEIQRTEQGDSAMYLCASSWYWGLQETQYFGPGTRLLVL.

V usage is TRBV7-8 and J usage is TRBJ2-7, with D maybe TRBD2 (6 bases). Trimming shortened V by 5 bases and J by 3 bases, and 17 bases separated the two germline ends. The CDR3 has 15 residues. The germline V gene has CDR1 SGHVS and CDR2 FQNEAQ. CDR3 sequence reads: CASSPRRGDFYEQYF. The DNA for the CDR3 is TGTGCCAGCAGCCCCCGGCGCGGGGACTTCTACGAGCAGTACTTC. Looking up the rest from reference TRBV7-8 and TRBJ2-7 gives the full variable domain: GAGVSQSPRYKVAKRGQDVALRCDPISGHVSLFWYQQALGQGPEFLTYFQNEAQLDKSGLPSDRFFAERPEGSVSTLKIQRTQQEDSAVYLCASSPRRGDFYEQYFGPGTRLTVT.

The chain links TRBV29-1 to TRBJ1-1; 8 positions agree with TRBD1. The CDR3 contains 12 residues. The germline V gene has CDR1 SQVTM and CDR2 ANQGSEA. J gave up 8 bases and V 5 bases, and 7 bases lay outside the gene matches. In DNA, the CDR3 is TGCAGCGTTCTGATCCGGGACAGGGAAGCTTTCTTT. The encoded protein is CSVLIRDREAFF.

The chain has TRBV11-1 and TRBJ1-2; D is possibly TRBD1 (6 bases). Trimming left V 4 bases short and J 4 bases short, with 16 bases between. The CDR3 covers 15 residues. From germline, CDR1 is SGHAT and CDR2 FQDESV (reference sequence). The DNA of the CDR3 is TGTGCCAGCAGCTATACCGACAGGAGGAGCTATGGCTACACCTTC. Translation: CASSYTDRRSYGYTF.

The chain combines TRBV30 with TRBJ2-7; 7 bases fit TRBD2. Germline-derived CDR1 and CDR2 are GTSNPN and SVGIG (reference sequence). The CDR3 has 14 amino acids. V lost 4 bases and J lost 7; bases outside the gene matches: 13. CDR3 amino acids: CAWTRASGTGEQYF. Here the CDR3 DNA reads TGTGCCTGGACCAGGGCTAGCGGTACGGGGGAGCAGTACTTC.

The CDR3 bases are TGCGCCAGCAGTTATCTCGATCGACAGTTCTACGAGCAGTACTTC. Amino acid sequence: CASSYLDRQFYEQYF. This chain uses TRBV5-1 with TRBJ2-7; a possible D gene is TRBD1 (5 bases). The germline gives CDR1 SGHRS, CDR2 YFSETQ. The CDR3 runs to 15 residues. Trimming stripped 5 bases from V and 3 bases from J, with 18 bases between.

The chain couples TRBV5-4 to TRBJ2-2, with 7 positions matching TRBD2. In germline, CDR1 is SGHNT, CDR2 YYREEE (reference sequence). Trimming at V came to 2 bases and at J to 0 bases, leaving 4 bases not matched to a gene. The CDR3 covers 16 residues. In DNA, the CDR3 is TGTGCCAGCAGCTTTACCGGACTAGCGAACACCGGGGAGCTGTTTTTT. Encoded protein: CASSFTGLANTGELFF.

This clonotype was found once. The chain is built from TRBV7-9 and TRBJ2-7, with 11 bases matching TRBD2. The V segment lost 6 bases and the J segment 0 bases; nucleotides outside the gene matches: 4. Germline V gives CDR1 SEHNR, CDR2 FQNEAQ (reference sequence). CDR3 length: 15 residues. The CDR3 is CASRLAGDGSYEQYF. As DNA, the CDR3 is TGTGCCAGCAGACTAGCGGGAGACGGCTCCTACGAGCAGTACTTC.

This clonotype has only one observation. The V call is TRBV6-5, the J call TRBJ1-1, with 7 bases identical to TRBD1. The CDR3 sequence is 13 residues long. V shed 5 bases, J shed 10 bases, and the junction held 10 bases outside the gene matches. Germline CDR1 MNHEY, CDR2 SVGAGI. The CDR3 is CASSERDRIRAFF. CDR3 sequence (DNA): TGTGCCAGCAGTGAACGGGACAGAATTCGAGCTTTCTTT.

The chain's CDR3 is CASSQELQTRTEAFF. CDR3 coding DNA: TGTGCCAGCAGCCAAGAACTGCAGACCAGAACTGAAGCTTTCTTT. V gene TRBV14 combines with J gene TRBJ1-1; D uncertain. The CDR3 is made up of 15 amino acids. Per germline, CDR1 SGHDN and CDR2 FVKESK. Trimming took 0 bases from V and 5 from J, leaving 13 bases between them.

This chain uses TRBV12-5 with TRBJ2-5; 8 nucleotides align to TRBD1. V gave up 4 bases and J gave up 5 bases; unmatched junction bases: 3. CDR1 is LGHNT and CDR2 is FRNRAP in the germline V gene. The CDR3 has 13 amino acids. Here the CDR3 reads CASGSDRAETQYF. CDR3 DNA: TGTGCTAGTGGTTCGGACAGGGCGGAGACCCAGTACTTC.

V gene TRBV7-9 combines with J gene TRBJ1-6; no definite D call. Per germline, CDR1 SEHNR and CDR2 FQNEAQ (reference sequence). The CDR3 has 14 amino acids. V was cut by 1 base and J by 7 bases, with 8 bases left in between. CDR3 nucleotides: TGTGCCAGCAGCTTAGAAATGGCAAATTCACCCCTCCACTTT. It yields the protein CASSLEMANSPLHF. Full variable domain (outside the CDR3, taken from reference TRBV7-9 and TRBJ1-6): DTGVSQNPRHKITKRGQNVTFRCDPISEHNRLYWYRQTLGQGPEFLTYFQNEAQLEKSRLLSDRFSAERPKGSFSTLEIQRTEQGDSAMYLCASSLEMANSPLHFGNGTRLTVT.

The rearrangement joins TRBV6-6 to TRBJ1-1; TRBD1 matches at 7 bases. Germline V gene data show CDR1 as MNHNY and CDR2 as SVGAGI (reference sequence). This CDR3 comprises 14 residues. With 9 bases clipped from V and 2 bases from J, the junction kept 9 bases outside the gene matches. The CDR3 sequence is CASHLGQTNTEAFF. CDR3 bases: TGTGCCAGTCATCTGGGACAGACCAACACTGAAGCTTTCTTT.

The chain couples TRBV12-3 or TRBV12-4 to TRBJ2-3, with D unclear. The CDR3 spans 15 residues. Trimming stripped 4 bases from V and 1 base from J, with 12 bases between. As DNA, the CDR3 is TGTGCCAGCAGTTCAAGCCTAGACCGCACAGATACGCAGTATTTT. As protein: CASSSSLDRTDTQYF.